The entry below describes one TCR beta chain. What it binds is unknown. This sample is part of a study of blood T cells in healthy people across ages. For the study at large: Using template switching, researchers captured about one barcoded beta molecule for each two T cells. Notes on the study in general: From one million sequenced T cells, diversity estimates were lower bounds.

Germline V lookup: CDR1 MNHNS, CDR2 SASEGT. CDR3 length equals 16 residues. V was shortened by 5 bases and J by 4 bases, with 15 bases between the two germline ends. Every donor gave 9 to 10 milliliters of peripheral blood. Every sample yielded at least 6.5 million isolated PBMCs. With a J-beta primer mix and a sample-barcoded 5' primer, a second PCR ran about 7 to 12 cycles. TCRdb re-called the 5' RACE reads through MiXCR, storing one row per CDR3 protein. The repertoire has around 400,000 distinct CDR3 sequences, approximately 52% of them found once; the top ten carry over 40%. This receptor was taken from a man between 60 and 75 years old in good health. This chain uses TRBV6-1 with TRBJ2-6; D is possibly TRBD1 (6 bases). The sample comprised blood. The CDR3 region is CASSLNRDGGANVLTF. CDR3 in DNA: TGTGCCAGCAGTCTAAACAGGGACGGCGGGGCCAACGTCCTGACTTTC.